This section outlines one T cell receptor (beta chain) sequence together with its context. This CDR3 has 14 residues. The V gene's germline CDR1 is LGHDT and CDR2 YNNKEL (reference sequence). V lost 2 bases to trimming and J lost 6 bases; unmatched junction nucleotides: 3. These data come from a study of T cell responses to AZD1222 COVID-19 vaccine. Repertoires were generated with immunoSEQ multiplex PCR, while TCRdb's copy carries only in-frame clones and drops some. Among more than 95,000 clones listed, 70% to 90% were seen once. This chain connects TRBV3-1 (or the pseudogene TRBV3-2) to TRBJ2-2; 7 bases agree with TRBD2. The sequence came from an adult in good health. Sequencing used peripheral blood, obtained on day 0 of AZD1222 vaccination. The CDR3 region has the DNA TGTGCCAGCAGCCAACTTCGGGAGGCCGGGGAGCTGTTTTTT. It codes for CASSQLREAGELFF.